Detailed here is one T cell receptor beta chain. These data are taken from a study of STAT5B mutations in CD4+ large granular lymphocyte leukemia. Trimming at V came to 4 bases and at J to 5 bases, leaving 9 bases not matched to a gene. In germline, CDR1 is SEHNR, CDR2 FQNEAQ (reference sequence). The CDR3 is 16 amino acids. The survey-level immunoSEQ assay was used. In the study's own analysis: The detection floor for productive clonotype frequency was 2.59 x 10-5. Measured with immunoSEQ multiplex PCR; TCRdb has only the in-frame clones, and not every one. That table furnishes V, J and clone size, whereas the DNA furnished D and trimming. This table has some 41,000 clones, 75% to 85% appearing once.

This chain connects TRBV7-9 to TRBJ2-3; 10 nucleotides align to TRBD1. The sequencing input was CD4+ T cells from blood buffy coats. The receptor was derived from a human donor in good health. CDR3 bases: TGTGCCAGCAGCTCGATCCGGGACAGGGGCGGAGATACGCAGTATTTT. As protein: CASSSIRDRGGDTQYF.